The 16 T cell receptor beta chains below were found in one sample sequenced in a study of identical twins. TCRdb reanalysed the 5' RACE reads using MiXCR and keeps one entry per CDR3 protein. The sample shows around 280,000 distinct CDR3 sequences, about 8.9% of them seen only once. This sample also appeared in a second study, on yellow fever vaccine responses in identical twins.

The material sequenced was memory (CD45RO+) T cells sorted from blood. The receptors stem from a woman between 18 and 30 years old in good health.

Many counts were recorded for this clonotype. This chain uses TRBV5-1 with TRBJ2-7, with 9 bases aligning to TRBD2. The V segment lost 0 bases and the J segment 7 bases; nucleotides outside the gene matches: 8. The CDR3 totals 15 residues. Germline CDR1 is SGHRS and CDR2 is YFSETQ. The CDR3: CASSLAGLASGEQYF. The CDR3 coding sequence is TGCGCCAGCAGCTTGGCGGGACTAGCCTCGGGGGAGCAGTACTTC. Drawing the rest from reference TRBV5-1 and TRBJ2-7, the complete variable domain is KAGVTQTPRYLIKTRGQQVTLSCSPISGHRSVSWYQQTPGQGLQFLFEYFSETQRNKGNFPGRFSGRQFSNSRSEMNVSTLELGDSALYLCASSLAGLASGEQYFGPGTRLTVT.

The sample holds many counts of this clonotype. The chain links TRBV20-1 to TRBJ1-1; a weak D match, TRBD1 (5 bases). With 6 bases removed from V and 5 bases from J, the gap between germline ends came to 16 bases. The CDR3 is 13 amino acids. CDR1 is DFQATT and CDR2 is SNEGSKA in the germline V gene (reference sequence). The CDR3 DNA reads as TGCAGTGCACACCCGGGGACGACGACTGAAGCTTTCTTT. It yields the protein CSAHPGTTTEAFF.

With regard to this clonotype: Relative to the germline gene, one junction end is altered; a read error may explain this. The V call is TRBV20-1, the J call TRBJ2-3, with 9 bases identical to TRBD2. The germline CDR1 and CDR2 sequences are DFQATT and SNEGSKA (reference sequence). This CDR3 has 17 amino acids. The CDR3, as DNA: TGCTGTGCTAGAGATGGGGCACCAGCGGGGGGCCCAGATACGCAGTATTTT. Translation: CCARDGAPAGGPDTQYF.

This clonotype appeared a few times. The chain recombines TRBV11-2 with TRBJ2-7; D is ambiguous. This CDR3 is 14 amino acids long. Germline V CDR1 and CDR2: SGHAT, FQNNGV. The CDR3 DNA is TGTGCCAGCAGCCCTGATTCGAGCACTTACGAGCAGCACGTC. Its translation is CASSPDSSTYEQHV.

This clonotype has at least ten counts. This rearrangement joins TRBV20-1 to TRBJ1-4; the match to TRBD1 covers 7 bases. Trimming removed 5 bases from V and 2 bases from J; junction bases left unmatched: 5. Germline CDR1 is DFQATT and CDR2 is SNEGSKA (reference sequence). The CDR3 covers 14 residues. This CDR3 is CSARTGATNEKLFF. Here the CDR3 DNA reads TGCAGTGCTCGTACAGGGGCCACTAATGAAAAACTGTTTTTT.

This clonotype was seen only a few times. The gene calls are TRBV10-2 and TRBJ1-6; 8 bases match TRBD1. The CDR3 length is 14 residues. The ends lost 7 bases at V and 7 bases at J; junction bases unmatched: 6. CDR1 and CDR2 from the germline V gene are WSHSY and SAAADI. CDR3 sequence (DNA): TGCGCCAGCACCGAGGGACAGGAAAATTCACCCCTCCACTTT. Residues: CASTEGQENSPLHF.

This clonotype came up many times. The rearrangement links TRBV9 to TRBJ1-4; D is undetermined. Germline lookup yields CDR1 SGDLS and CDR2 YYNGEE. The CDR3 covers 16 residues. V was cut by 0 bases and J by 4 bases, with 13 bases left in between. CDR3 protein: CASSVEGQGYNEKLFF. The CDR3 bases are TGTGCCAGCAGCGTAGAGGGTCAAGGCTATAATGAAAAACTGTTTTTT.

This chain uses TRBV2 with TRBJ1-6, with 7 bases fitting TRBD1. Per the germline V gene, CDR1 is SNHLY and CDR2 is FYNNEI. The CDR3 has 13 residues. V dropped 2 bases and J dropped 9; count of bases not matched to a gene: 1. The CDR3 region is CASSEQGGSPLHF. The CDR3, as DNA: TGTGCCAGCAGTGAACAGGGGGGTTCACCCCTCCACTTT.

This clonotype was seen a handful of times. The chain combines TRBV20-1 with TRBJ1-6, with D hard to call. Germline V gene lookup returns CDR1 DFQATT and CDR2 SNEGSKA (reference sequence). The CDR3 has 14 residues. Deletions cut 2 bases from V and 5 bases from J, with 10 bases between. CDR3 in amino acids: CSARTGSDNSPLHF. The CDR3 coding sequence is TGCAGTGCTAGAACGGGATCCGATAATTCACCCCTCCACTTT.

This clonotype has a handful of counts. The chain has TRBV20-1 and TRBJ2-3; D could derive from TRBD1 or TRBD2 (6 bases each). This CDR3 region has 15 residues. Trimming removed 5 bases at V and 1 base at J, with 16 bases between. Germline assignment: CDR1 DFQATT and CDR2 SNEGSKA (reference sequence). CDR3: CSAGGTHQGTDTQYF. In DNA form, the CDR3 reads TGCAGTGCTGGGGGGACACATCAAGGCACAGATACGCAGTATTTT.

This clonotype turned up a few times. This rearrangement joins TRBV5-1 to TRBJ2-2, with a possible D match to TRBD1 (5 bases). The V gene's germline CDR1 is SGHRS and CDR2 YFSETQ. The CDR3 is made up of 16 amino acids. The germline V and J ends were trimmed by 3 bases and 4 bases, with 16 bases remaining between them. The CDR3 loop reads CASSSGSLSGTGELFF. Here the CDR3 DNA reads TGCGCCAGCAGCTCAGGGTCTCTATCGGGCACCGGGGAGCTGTTTTTT. Full variable domain (rest looked up from reference TRBV5-1 and TRBJ2-2): KAGVTQTPRYLIKTRGQQVTLSCSPISGHRSVSWYQQTPGQGLQFLFEYFSETQRNKGNFPGRFSGRQFSNSRSEMNVSTLELGDSALYLCASSSGSLSGTGELFFGEGSRLTVL.

The sample holds many counts of this clonotype. The chain employs TRBV7-2 and TRBJ2-3, with 12 bases that match TRBD2. There are 17 residues in the CDR3. The V segment lost 0 bases and the J segment 1 base; nucleotides outside the gene matches: 2. Germline CDR1 and CDR2: SGHTA and FQGNSA. The CDR3 loop reads CASSLARTSGGTDTQYF. The CDR3 nucleotides read TGTGCCAGCAGCTTAGCCCGGACTAGCGGGGGCACAGATACGCAGTATTTT.

The rearrangement joins TRBV11-2 to TRBJ2-5; perhaps TRBD2 as D (5 bases). CDR1 is SGHAT and CDR2 is FQNNGV in the germline V gene. The CDR3 is 15 residues long. Trimming stripped 3 bases from V and 1 base from J, with 12 bases between. The CDR3 sequence: CASSFAGSLQETQYF. The CDR3 DNA sequence: TGTGCCAGCAGCTTTGCGGGTTCGCTCCAAGAGACCCAGTACTTC.

In its sample, this clonotype was seen many times. J is TRBJ2-1 and V is TRBV11-2, with TRBD2 identical over 14 bases. The V and J ends lost 0 bases and 10 bases, in that order; junction bases with no gene match: 8. CDR1 is SGHAT and CDR2 is FQNNGV in the germline V gene. This CDR3 has 17 amino acids. The CDR3 coding sequence is TGTGCCAGCAGCTTAGATTCGACTAGCGGGGGGGCCGGAGAGCAGTTCTTC. Translating gives CASSLDSTSGGAGEQFF.

This clonotype showed up just a few times. V is TRBV20-1 and J is TRBJ2-1, with TRBD2 matching over 9 bases. The CDR3 consists of 13 residues. Germline V gene data show CDR1 as DFQATT and CDR2 as SNEGSKA (reference sequence). Trimming cost V 3 bases and J 5 bases; bases outside gene matches: 2. The CDR3 region is CSASRLADNEQFF. CDR3 bases: TGCAGTGCTAGCAGACTAGCGGACAATGAGCAGTTCTTC.

Ten or more counts support this clonotype. The chain joins TRBV2 to TRBJ2-5, with D possibly TRBD2 on 6 matching bases. Germline CDR1 reads SNHLY; CDR2 reads FYNNEI. V lost 4 bases, J lost 4 bases, and 13 bases lay in between. The CDR3 length is 14 residues. The CDR3 nucleotides are TGTGCCAGCAGTGCCCGCTTGGGGGGAGAGACCCAGTACTTC. Protein product: CASSARLGGETQYF.